The rows below give T cell receptor beta chains drawn from one sample of a study of OX40 agonist ivuxolimab in advanced cancers. Generated by immunoSEQ multiplex PCR, the TCRdb table keeps only in-frame clones and is missing some. The sample gives approximately 60,000 clones, over 65% of which show up once; 2% to 3% is in the top ten. The source was CD4+ or CD8+ T cells sorted from blood, collected in a trial of the OX40 agonist ivuxolimab. These receptors originate from an adult with an advanced solid tumor such as melanoma, head and neck, liver or kidney cancer. CDR3s include the opening cysteine and the closing phenylalanine or tryptophan. D genes are given only for firm matches. Clone size is not always given. Where it is, it says once, few, many or a class for expanded clones.

>TRBV29-1|13|-|-|TRBJ2-5
CSVGSVAGETQYF
TGCAGCGTTGGTTCTGTAGCTGGGGAGACCCAGTACTTC
>TRBV6-5|15|TRBD2|-|TRBJ2-7
CASSSWTSATYEQYF
TGTGCCAGCAGTTCTTGGACTAGCGCGACCTACGAGCAGTACTTC
>TRBV2|14|TRBD1|-|TRBJ2-7
CASRPRDRSYEQYF
TGTGCCAGCAGGCCCCGGGACAGAAGCTACGAGCAGTACTTC
>TRBV23-1|12|TRBD2|once|TRBJ2-1
CATHPRGDEQFF
TGCGCCACGCATCCCCGGGGGGATGAGCAGTTCTTC
>TRBV5-4|17|-|-|TRBJ1-3
CASSWGGGGISGNTIYF
TGTGCCAGCAGCTGGGGAGGTGGGGGAATCTCTGGAAACACCATATATTTT
>TRBV7-9|15|TRBD1|-|TRBJ1-2
CASSTDRGPRYGYTF
TGTGCCAGCAGCACCGACAGGGGGCCTCGTTATGGCTACACCTTC
>TRBV5-1|16|-|-|TRBJ2-5
CASSYVESTYQETQYF
TGCGCCAGCAGCTACGTCGAGAGCACGTACCAAGAGACCCAGTACTTC
>TRBV7-9|14|-|-|TRBJ1-2
CASSLPGPNYGYTF
TGTGCCAGCAGCTTACCGGGACCCAACTATGGCTACACCTTC
>TRBV14|17|TRBD2|-|TRBJ2-1
CASSQNHGLAGGVEQFF
TGTGCCAGCAGCCAAAACCACGGCCTAGCGGGGGGTGTTGAGCAGTTCTTC
>TRBV14|13|-|-|TRBJ1-1
CASSQLQITEAFF
TGTGCCAGCAGCCAATTACAGATAACTGAAGCTTTCTTT
>TRBV19|13|-|-|TRBJ2-2
CATGTFNTGELFF
TGTGCCACGGGGACGTTTAACACCGGGGAGCTGTTTTTT
>TRBV7-2|14|TRBD2|-|TRBJ2-5
CASSLAGGQETQYF
TGTGCCAGCAGCTTGGCGGGGGGGCAAGAGACCCAGTACTTC
>TRBV4-2|16|TRBD1|few|TRBJ1-2
CASSQEGDRGQGGYTF
TGTGCCAGCAGCCAAGAAGGGGACAGGGGTCAGGGAGGCTACACCTTC
>TRBV19|15|-|once|TRBJ1-1
CASSIQTRRNTEAFF
TGTGCCAGTAGTATACAGACCCGCAGGAACACTGAAGCTTTCTTT
>TRBV7-6|14|-|-|TRBJ2-7
CASSLDHGSYEQYF
TGTGCCAGCAGCTTAGACCATGGCTCCTACGAGCAGTACTTC
>TRBV25-1|13|-|-|TRBJ1-1
CASSEAGDTEAFF
TGTGCCAGCAGTGAAGCAGGCGATACTGAAGCTTTCTTT
>TRBV5-6|14|-|-|TRBJ2-2
CASSFGGATGELFF
TGTGCCAGCAGCTTTGGGGGAGCCACCGGGGAGCTGTTTTTT
>TRBV4-3|14|TRBD1|-|TRBJ2-7
CASSQHRGSVEQYF
TGCGCCAGCAGCCAGCACAGGGGGTCGGTCGAGCAGTACTTC
>TRBV5-4|15|-|once|TRBJ1-2
CASSFETEPNYGYTF
TGTGCCAGCAGCTTCGAGACGGAGCCTAACTATGGCTACACCTTC
>TRBV19|15|-|many|TRBJ2-3
CASSINTLGTDTQYF
TGTGCCAGTAGTATAAATACCCTGGGCACAGATACGCAGTATTTT
>TRBV2|14|TRBD2|-|TRBJ2-2
CASRRSGLTGELFF
TGTGCCAGCAGGCGTAGCGGGCTCACCGGGGAGCTGTTTTTT
>TRBV18|16|TRBD1|-|TRBJ2-7
CASSLIPGTDSYEQYF
TGTGCCAGCTCACTCATTCCCGGGACAGACTCCTACGAGCAGTACTTC
>TRBV6-1|15|TRBD1|-|TRBJ2-7
CASSDPGQGSYEQYF
TGTGCCAGCAGTGACCCGGGACAGGGTTCCTACGAGCAGTACTTC
>TRBV5-1|15|-|-|TRBJ1-1
CASSPVASGHTEAFF
TGCGCCAGCAGCCCGGTCGCGTCAGGGCACACTGAAGCTTTCTTT